The 15 T cell receptor beta chains reported below all come from one sample, sequenced in a study of glioma-infiltrating T cells after dendritic cell vaccination. Sequenced by immunoSEQ multiplex PCR; TCRdb stores in-frame clones only, minus some. The sample contains 90,000 or so clones, roughly 84% of which appear only once. Sequenced material: blood, taken before dendritic cell vaccination. The receptors were sampled from a human donor with glioblastoma.

As to this clone: The junction and the germline gene differ at one end; a read error may be behind it. The chain uses TRBV7-6 and TRBJ2-3; TRBD2 agrees at 10 bases. Germline CDR1 is SGHVS and CDR2 is FNYEAQ. This CDR3 region has 15 residues. CDR3 DNA: TGTGCCAGCAGCCCACGGACTAGCGGCACCGATACGCAGTATTTT. Translation gives CASSPRTSGTDTQYF.

The CDR3 is CASTTLGGTEAFF. CDR3 nucleotide sequence: TGTGCCAGCACTACCTTGGGGGGCACTGAAGCTTTCTTT. The chain uses TRBV6-5 and TRBJ1-1, with D possibly matching TRBD1 (5 bases). This CDR3 is 13 amino acids long. Trimming pared 7 bases from V and 4 bases from J, leaving 13 bases between. In germline, CDR1 is MNHEY, CDR2 SVGAGI.

The chain has TRBV4-3 and TRBJ2-7; a possible D gene is TRBD1 (6 bases). The CDR3 sequence is 15 residues long. The V end lost 3 bases, the J end lost 0 bases, and 12 bases lay between the germline ends. Germline V gene sequence: CDR1 LGHNA, CDR2 YSLEER. The CDR3 DNA sequence: TGCGCCAGCAGCCACAACAGGGCCCCCTCCTACGAGCAGTACTTC. Its protein is CASSHNRAPSYEQYF.

The chain combines TRBV5-1 with TRBJ2-2; TRBD1 matches at 8 bases. The ends lost 0 bases at V and 1 base at J; junction bases unmatched: 2. This CDR3 contains 16 residues. Germline lookup yields CDR1 SGHRS and CDR2 YFSETQ. The DNA of the CDR3 is TGCGCCAGCAGCTTGGGGGACAGGCTGAACACCGGGGAGCTGTTTTTT. Translation: CASSLGDRLNTGELFF.

This clone was observed once. The chain combines TRBV7-2 with TRBJ1-1; the D gene is possibly TRBD1 (5 bases). V shed 1 base and J shed 3 bases, with 9 bases lying between them. CDR1 SGHTA and CDR2 FQGNSA come from the germline V gene. This CDR3 has 14 amino acids. As DNA, the CDR3 is TGTGCCAGCAGCTTAGTGGGGGGAGACACTGAAGCTTTCTTT. This gives the protein CASSLVGGDTEAFF.

This rearrangement joins TRBV5-1 to TRBJ1-6; 9 bases line up with TRBD1. This CDR3 has 15 residues. With 4 bases clipped from V and 10 bases from J, the junction kept 9 bases outside the gene matches. Looked up from germline, CDR1 is SGHRS and CDR2 is YFSETQ. The CDR3 loop is CASSVWDRDESPLHF. Written as DNA, the CDR3 is TGCGCCAGCAGCGTCTGGGACAGGGACGAGTCACCCCTCCACTTT. Full variable domain (missing parts from reference TRBV5-1 and TRBJ1-6): KAGVTQTPRYLIKTRGQQVTLSCSPISGHRSVSWYQQTPGQGLQFLFEYFSETQRNKGNFPGRFSGRQFSNSRSEMNVSTLELGDSALYLCASSVWDRDESPLHFGNGTRLTVT.

The chain carries TRBV18 and TRBJ2-7; 9 bases line up with TRBD1. The germline V gene has CDR1 KGHSH and CDR2 LQKENI. The CDR3 consists of 15 residues. V shed 2 bases and J 3 bases; nucleotides not matched to a gene: 5. The CDR3 DNA sequence: TGTGCCAGCTCACCATTCGGACAGGGGAGCTACGAGCAGTACTTC. This gives the protein CASSPFGQGSYEQYF.

V usage is TRBV5-6 and J usage is TRBJ2-2; D unclear. Trimming took off 0 bases at V and 4 bases at J, with 4 bases between the two ends. Germline V gene sequence: CDR1 SGHDT, CDR2 YYEEEE. This CDR3 is 13 amino acids long. In DNA, the CDR3 is TGTGCCAGCAGCTTGGACTCCACCGGGGAGCTGTTTTTT. This sequence encodes CASSLDSTGELFF.

The V gene is TRBV5-1, the J gene TRBJ2-4, with TRBD2 matching 8 bases. V was pared by 4 bases and J by 8 bases, with 14 bases of the junction left unmatched. The CDR3 is 16 residues long. The V gene's germline CDR1 is SGHRS and CDR2 YFSETQ. The CDR3 loop is CASSPTHSGMRDIQYF. In DNA, the CDR3 is TGCGCCAGCAGCCCAACCCATAGCGGGATGAGGGACATTCAGTACTTC.

The chain combines TRBV6-5 with TRBJ1-2; maybe TRBD1 (6 bases). From germline, CDR1 is MNHEY and CDR2 SVGAGI. Trimming removed 2 bases from V and 2 bases from J, with 9 bases in between. CDR3 length: 14 amino acids. As DNA, the CDR3 is TGTGCCAGCAGTTACCAACAGGGAAACTATGGCTACACCTTC. As protein: CASSYQQGNYGYTF.

The chain is built from TRBV5-1 and TRBJ1-1; perhaps TRBD1 as D (6 bases). CDR3 length equals 15 residues. Trimming left V 4 bases short and J 5 bases short, with 18 bases between. Germline V gene sequence: CDR1 SGHRS, CDR2 YFSETQ. The CDR3, as DNA: TGCGCCAGCAGCCAAGGGGGATCCTCGGGAACTGAAGCTTTCTTT. Translating gives CASSQGGSSGTEAFF.

This chain connects TRBV25-1 to TRBJ2-3, with TRBD1 matching over 10 bases. V dropped 2 bases and J dropped 2; count of bases not matched to a gene: 1. This CDR3 is 15 amino acids long. Germline V CDR1 and CDR2: MGHDK, SYGVNS. CDR3 coding DNA: TGTGCCAGCAGTGAAAGACAGGGGGCCACAGATACGCAGTATTTT. This translates into CASSERQGATDTQYF.

V usage is TRBV11-3 and J usage is TRBJ1-2, with 12 bases fitting TRBD1. In germline, CDR1 is SGHNT, CDR2 YENEEA. V shed 3 bases, J shed 7 bases, and the junction held 3 bases outside the gene matches. This CDR3 contains 14 residues. The chain's CDR3 is CASSLGQGARGYTF. CDR3 sequence (DNA): TGTGCCAGCAGCTTGGGACAGGGGGCGCGTGGCTACACCTTC.

The chain employs TRBV5-1 and TRBJ2-3, with 12 bases that match TRBD2. Germline CDR1 reads SGHRS; CDR2 reads YFSETQ. V lost 3 bases, J lost 0 bases, and 2 bases stayed unmatched. This CDR3 spans 16 amino acids. In DNA form, the CDR3 reads TGCGCCAGCAGCTCGCTAGCGGGGGGGAGCACAGATACGCAGTATTTT. It is translated as CASSSLAGGSTDTQYF.

The J gene is TRBJ1-2, the V gene TRBV18, with D maybe TRBD1 (6 bases). V was trimmed by 2 bases and J by 5 bases, leaving 15 bases between them. The CDR3 sequence is 15 residues long. In germline, CDR1 is KGHSH, CDR2 LQKENI. The CDR3 loop is CASSPRYREGYGYTF. In DNA, the CDR3 is TGTGCCAGCTCACCAAGGTACAGGGAGGGATATGGCTACACCTTC.